This record looks at one TCR beta chain sequence and its context. Its antigen is unknown. Base qualities are not provided; no much larger clone lies one nucleotide away. This sample is drawn from a study of OX40 agonist ivuxolimab in advanced cancers. Broadly, across the study: Ivuxolimab was an agonistic, fully human IgG2 monoclonal antibody directed against OX40 (CD134), a costimulatory receptor. The paper reports the monotherapy dose-escalation portion (N = 52 patients) of the phase I ivuxolimab trial. Partial responses were achieved by three dose-escalation patients, of whom one had hepatocellular carcinoma and two had cutaneous melanoma. The point of sequencing TCRbeta in the periphery was to test whether ivuxolimab changed TCR sequence diversity and drove clonal T-cell expansion. Of the approximately 50 dose-escalation patients, hepatocellular carcinoma was present in around 19, melanoma in approximately 15, renal cell carcinoma in 9 and head and neck cancer in 9. Intravenous ivuxolimab was administered to patients every 2 weeks at six dose levels: 0.01, 0.1, 0.3, 1.5, 3 and 10 mg/kg. A male proportion of around 83% and a mean age of roughly 55 years, ranging from 23 to 79, were recorded for the dose-escalation cohort. Patients were allowed to have had prior anti-PD-1, anti-PD-L1 or anti-CTLA-4 therapy, and approximately 40% of the dose-escalation patients had previously received checkpoint inhibitors.

Patients with autoimmune disease history or receiving systemic immunosuppression were excluded from the trial. In every dose cohort, peripheral blood was drawn for TCR sequencing at baseline, cycle 4 day 1, and cycle 7 day 1. The samples were taken from a phase I, first-in-human, multicenter, open-label dose-escalation trial of ivuxolimab. Adults with locally advanced or metastatic melanoma, renal cell carcinoma, hepatocellular carcinoma or head and neck squamous cell carcinoma were enrolled in the trial. Before TCR sequencing, CD4+ and CD8+ T cells were separately sorted from peripheral blood. Genomic DNA was extracted from sorted cells for sequencing of the TCRbeta CDR3 region. TCRbeta CDR3 regions were sequenced using the immunoSEQ Assay. This is the immuneACCESS table as TCRdb keeps it, with only in-frame sequences that have V and J called. A part of the clones is gone; compared with another copy, unresolved V genes explain less than half, and the rest is unexplained. This sample lists over 65,000 clones; 90% to 95% were detected once. In total, the top ten clones hold around 0.3% of the sample.

As encoded in the germline V gene, CDR1 is SGHRS while CDR2 is YFSETQ. The CDR3 runs 15 residues from the cysteine to the phenylalanine. Just the 45-base CDR3 DNA is kept, in frame starting at base 1. Relative to germline, V is missing 0 bases and J is missing 1 base, with 2 bases of the junction outside any gene match. What the research found in general, with its limitations: Low levels of normalized T-cell clonal expansion were also seen in some nonresponding patients. In partial responders in the 0.1-3.0 mg/kg groups, normalized peripheral clonal expansion was found to be among the lowest, especially among CD8+ T cells. On average, CD8+ T cells showed more expanded clones than CD4+ T cells after ivuxolimab. Clonal expansion of both CD4+ and CD8+ blood T cells was observed from baseline to week 6 at doses 0.1 to 3.0 mg/kg. The antigen specificity of the peripheral T cells that underwent clonal expansion was not determined.

Here the sequenced sample was CD4+ or CD8+ T cells sorted from blood, taken in a trial of the OX40 agonist ivuxolimab. The origin of this receptor is an adult with an advanced solid tumor such as melanoma, head and neck, liver or kidney cancer. The sequence joins TRBV5-1 to TRBJ2-5; 8 junctional bases match TRBD2. The CDR3 is CASSLVGTSQETQYF. The nucleotides read TGCGCCAGCAGCTTGGTCGGGACTAGCCAAGAGACCCAGTACTTC.